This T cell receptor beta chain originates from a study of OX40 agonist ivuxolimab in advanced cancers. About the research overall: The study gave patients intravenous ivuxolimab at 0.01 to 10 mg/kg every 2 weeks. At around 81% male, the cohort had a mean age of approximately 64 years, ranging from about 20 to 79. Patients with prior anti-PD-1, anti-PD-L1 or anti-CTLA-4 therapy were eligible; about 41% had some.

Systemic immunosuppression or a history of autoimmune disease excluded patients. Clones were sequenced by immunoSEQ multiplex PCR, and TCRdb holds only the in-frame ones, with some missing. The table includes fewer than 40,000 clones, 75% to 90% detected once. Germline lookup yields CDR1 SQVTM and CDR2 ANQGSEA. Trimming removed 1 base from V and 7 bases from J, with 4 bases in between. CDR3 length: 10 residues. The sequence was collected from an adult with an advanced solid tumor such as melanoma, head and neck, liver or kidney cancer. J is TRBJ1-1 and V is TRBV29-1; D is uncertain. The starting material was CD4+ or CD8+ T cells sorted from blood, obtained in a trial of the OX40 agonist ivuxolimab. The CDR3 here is CSVEGVEAFF. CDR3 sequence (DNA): TGCAGCGTTGAAGGAGTTGAAGCTTTCTTT.